Below are 27 T cell receptor beta chains sequenced from a single sample in a study of shared T cell receptors in the human thymus. Produced via immunoSEQ multiplex PCR; TCRdb's table is partial and in-frame only. The data contain hundreds of thousands of clones, around 87% of them singletons. These data were likewise used in another study, on human thymus T cells.

The source material was thymocytes. The receptors stem from a boy under three years old with a congenital heart defect.

V is TRBV6-1 and J is TRBJ2-6; the match to TRBD1 covers 8 bases. The germline V gene has CDR1 MNHNS and CDR2 SASEGT. J gave up 4 bases and V 4 bases, and 9 bases lay outside the gene matches. The CDR3 runs to 17 residues. The CDR3 region is CASSAGQGAPGANVLTF. Here the CDR3 DNA reads TGTGCCAGCAGTGCGGGGCAGGGGGCGCCCGGGGCCAACGTCCTGACTTTC.

This chain uses TRBV9 with TRBJ2-4; D unresolved. CDR1 is SGDLS and CDR2 is YYNGEE in the germline V gene. This CDR3 has 14 residues. Trimming pared 0 bases from V and 5 bases from J, leaving 9 bases between. The CDR3 here is CASSVGTVQNIQYF. The CDR3 DNA sequence: TGTGCCAGCAGCGTAGGAACAGTCCAAAACATTCAGTACTTC.

The chain employs TRBV9 and TRBJ2-5; 12 nucleotides line up with TRBD2. Germline V gene data show CDR1 as SGDLS and CDR2 as YYNGEE. CDR3 length: 16 amino acids. Trimming at V came to 0 bases and at J to 1 base, leaving 1 base not matched to a gene. The CDR3, as DNA: TGTGCCAGCAGCGTAGGGACTAGCGGGACCCAAGAGACCCAGTACTTC. This translates into CASSVGTSGTQETQYF.

This clone appeared once. V usage is TRBV4-3 and J usage is TRBJ1-1; TRBD1 agrees at 10 bases. V trimming: 7 bases; J trimming: 6 bases; junction bases outside the gene matches: 2. Germline V lookup: CDR1 LGHNA, CDR2 YSLEER. This CDR3 is built from 12 residues. As DNA, the CDR3 is TGCGCCAGCATGGGACAGGGGCCTGAAGCTTTCTTT. Translated, it gives CASMGQGPEAFF.

This sequence joins TRBV6-1 and TRBJ1-1; the D gene is possibly TRBD1 (6 bases). This CDR3 is 17 amino acids long. V gave up 1 base and J gave up 1 base, with 16 bases separating them. In germline, CDR1 is MNHNS, CDR2 SASEGT. The DNA of the CDR3 is TGTGCCAGCAGTGAAGACTGGGGGCGGGGGACGAACACTGAAGCTTTCTTT. Its translation: CASSEDWGRGTNTEAFF.

This clone was picked up one time. The rearrangement uses TRBV29-1 and TRBJ2-7, with 11 bases that match TRBD2. The germline gives CDR1 SQVTM, CDR2 ANQGSEA. After removal of 3 bases from V and 3 bases from J, the junction contained 10 bases not matched to a gene. This CDR3 comprises 16 residues. CDR3 sequence: CSVELLAGGSFYEQYF. In nucleotides, the CDR3 is TGCAGCGTTGAGCTCCTAGCGGGAGGCTCCTTCTACGAGCAGTACTTC.

This chain uses TRBV29-1 with TRBJ2-7; 12 positions match TRBD2. The CDR3 runs to 15 residues. Germline assignment: CDR1 SQVTM and CDR2 ANQGSEA. V was clipped by 2 bases and J by 5 bases; unmatched bases: 7. CDR3 DNA sequence: TGCAGCGTTGAATGGCTAGCGGGAGGGCCGAACGAGCAGTACTTC. Its protein is CSVEWLAGGPNEQYF.

The rearrangement joins TRBV28 to TRBJ2-7, with D perhaps matching TRBD2 (6 bases). V dropped 5 bases and J dropped 0 bases, with 17 bases sitting between them. CDR1 is MDHEN and CDR2 is SYDVKM in the germline V gene. This CDR3 contains 16 residues. The CDR3 sequence is CASSAAHLASSYEQYF. CDR3 nucleotide sequence: TGTGCCAGCAGTGCGGCCCATCTAGCGTCCTCCTACGAGCAGTACTTC.

This clone has a handful of counts. The chain links TRBV4-1 to TRBJ2-7; D remains ambiguous. This CDR3 comprises 13 residues. The germline gives CDR1 MGHRA, CDR2 YSYEKL. V was trimmed by 0 bases and J by 6 bases, leaving 9 bases between them. The CDR3 loop is CASSQDLRREQYF. The CDR3 nucleotides read TGCGCCAGCAGCCAAGATCTCCGTCGCGAGCAGTACTTC.

CDR3 region: CASIRSGRGKETQYF. The DNA for the CDR3 is TGTGCCAGCATCCGTAGCGGGAGGGGAAAAGAGACCCAGTACTTC. The V call is TRBV28, the J call TRBJ2-5, with 11 bases matching TRBD2. Germline V CDR1 and CDR2: MDHEN, SYDVKM. This CDR3 spans 15 amino acids. V was pared by 7 bases and J by 3 bases, with 7 bases of the junction left unmatched. The variable domain in full, with the rest retrieved from reference TRBV28 and TRBJ2-5, is DVKVTQSSRYLVKRTGEKVFLECVQDMDHENMFWYRQDPGLGLRLIYFSYDVKMKEKGDIPEGYSVSREKKERFSLILESASTNQTSMYLCASIRSGRGKETQYFGPGTRLLVL.

This sequence joins TRBV5-6 and TRBJ2-2, with TRBD2 matching over 15 bases. There are 18 residues in the CDR3. CDR1 and CDR2 from the germline V gene are SGHDT and YYEEEE. The V and J ends lost 4 bases and 7 bases, in that order; junction bases with no gene match: 11. The CDR3 DNA reads TGTGCCAGCAGCCCGGGTTGGACTAGCGGGGGGGCGAACGGGGAGCTGTTTTTT. It encodes CASSPGWTSGGANGELFF. Combining the CDR3 with reference TRBV5-6 and TRBJ2-2 gives the whole variable domain DAGVTQSPTHLIKTRGQQVTLRCSPKSGHDTVSWYQQALGQGPQFIFQYYEEEERQRGNFPDRFSGHQFPNYSSELNVNALLLGDSALYLCASSPGWTSGGANGELFFGEGSRLTVL.

This chain links TRBV10-2 with TRBJ2-7; 7 bases fit TRBD2. This CDR3 has 14 residues. Trimming cost V 8 bases and J 3 bases; bases outside gene matches: 10. The germline gives CDR1 WSHSY, CDR2 SAAADI. CDR3 loop: CASQTGAGHYEQYF. The CDR3 nucleotides read TGCGCCAGCCAAACGGGAGCGGGGCACTACGAGCAGTACTTC.

The V gene is TRBV5-6, the J gene TRBJ1-2; no firm D call. The CDR3 runs 17 residues. Germline assignment: CDR1 SGHDT and CDR2 YYEEEE. V was pared by 3 bases and J by 2 bases, with 20 bases between. CDR3 DNA sequence: TGTGCCAGCAGCTCCCCTTTGCGGCCGGAGATAAACTATGGCTACACCTTC. As protein: CASSSPLRPEINYGYTF.

The chain links TRBV28 to TRBJ1-5; 8 bases line up with TRBD1. Germline lookup yields CDR1 MDHEN and CDR2 SYDVKM. The CDR3 length is 15 residues. Losses at the gene ends were 5 bases for V and 1 base for J; bases not matched to a gene: 4. The CDR3 nucleotides are TGTGCCAGCAGTACCTCAGGGGGCAGCAATCAGCCCCAGCATTTT. This sequence encodes CASSTSGGSNQPQHF.

The rearrangement links TRBV7-9 to TRBJ2-7; D possibly corresponds to TRBD2 (6 bases). The V gene lost 5 bases and the J gene lost 3 bases, with 23 bases spanning the gap. Germline loops: CDR1 SEHNR, CDR2 FQNEAQ (reference sequence). The CDR3 length is 17 residues. CDR3 sequence (DNA): TGTGCCAGCAGCCTCGGAGGAGCTAGCGCCACGAGCTACGAGCAGTACTTC. Translation: CASSLGGASATSYEQYF.

The chain employs TRBV4-3 and TRBJ2-3, with 15 bases identical to TRBD2. V was clipped by 0 bases and J by 6 bases; unmatched bases: 4. The CDR3 has 17 residues. The V gene's germline CDR1 is LGHNA and CDR2 YSLEER. This CDR3 reads CASSQETGLAGGDTQYF. CDR3 sequence (DNA): TGCGCCAGCAGCCAAGAAACTGGACTAGCGGGAGGGGATACGCAGTATTTT.

On this clone itself: The same CDR3 arises from other DNA sequences in this sample as well. This chain connects TRBV9 to TRBJ2-3; 12 bases align to TRBD2. This CDR3 spans 16 amino acids. The trim removed 4 bases at V and 2 bases at J, leaving 5 bases unmatched. The V gene's germline CDR1 is SGDLS and CDR2 YYNGEE. The CDR3 DNA reads TGTGCCAGCAGCTCAGGACTAGCGGGGATCACAGATACGCAGTATTTT. Residues: CASSSGLAGITDTQYF.

This chain joins TRBV15 and TRBJ1-1, with TRBD1 matching over 7 bases. With 2 bases clipped from V and 1 base from J, the junction kept 7 bases outside the gene matches. The CDR3 spans 16 residues. CDR1 is LNHNV, CDR2 YYDKDF, per germline (reference sequence). The CDR3 DNA reads as TGTGCCACCAGCAGACTAAACAGGGGAGAGAACACTGAAGCTTTCTTT. Amino acids: CATSRLNRGENTEAFF.

This sequence joins TRBV5-1 and TRBJ2-3; a possible D gene is TRBD2 (5 bases). The germline V gene encodes CDR1 SGHRS and CDR2 YFSETQ. V dropped 0 bases and J dropped 1 base, with 6 bases sitting between them. There are 14 residues in the CDR3. CDR3 DNA sequence: TGCGCCAGCAGCTTGGGGCGGGGCACAGATACGCAGTATTTT. As protein: CASSLGRGTDTQYF.

The chain employs TRBV11-2 and TRBJ2-6, with a weak D call TRBD2 (6 bases). V was shortened by 10 bases and J by 0 bases, with 22 bases between the two germline ends. CDR1 is SGHAT, CDR2 FQNNGV, per germline. This CDR3 comprises 18 residues. The CDR3 spells CATLKRARESSGANVLTF. The CDR3 DNA sequence: TGTGCCACCCTAAAGCGGGCCAGGGAGTCCTCTGGGGCCAACGTCCTGACTTTC.

The sample holds one count of this clone. The chain combines TRBV20-1 with TRBJ1-4; D may be TRBD1 (6 bases). This CDR3 region has 10 residues. CDR1 is DFQATT and CDR2 is SNEGSKA in the germline V gene (reference sequence). V was pared by 6 bases and J by 11 bases, with 10 bases between. The CDR3 reads CSAIGQKLFF. In nucleotides, the CDR3 is TGCAGTGCCATCGGACAGAAACTGTTTTTT.

The genes are TRBV13 and TRBJ2-7; 11 bases are shared with TRBD2. Germline V gene sequence: CDR1 PRHDT, CDR2 FYEKMQ (reference sequence). There are 15 residues in the CDR3. With V trimmed by 3 bases and J by 2 bases, 3 bases remained unmatched. The CDR3 bases are TGTGCCAGCAGCTTGAGTAGCGGGGGGGCCTACGAGCAGTACTTC. Protein: CASSLSSGGAYEQYF.

The CDR3 reads CSVLDDRGPSYEQYF. Written as DNA, the CDR3 is TGCAGCGTTCTTGATGACAGGGGGCCCTCCTACGAGCAGTACTTC. This chain uses TRBV29-1 with TRBJ2-7; 10 bases match TRBD1. The V gene's germline CDR1 is SQVTM and CDR2 ANQGSEA. The trim removed 5 bases at V and 0 bases at J, leaving 7 bases unmatched. The CDR3 is 15 residues long.

The chain combines TRBV7-2 with TRBJ2-5, with TRBD1 as a possible D gene (6 bases). Per the germline V gene, CDR1 is SGHTA and CDR2 is FQGNSA. The CDR3 sequence is 15 residues long. Trimming removed 1 base from V and 2 bases from J, with 11 bases in between. This CDR3 reads CASSLGTEVQETQYF. Written as DNA, the CDR3 is TGTGCCAGCAGCTTAGGGACAGAAGTACAAGAGACCCAGTACTTC.

The chain uses TRBV7-9 and TRBJ1-4, with D hard to call. The germline CDR1 and CDR2 sequences are SEHNR and FQNEAQ (reference sequence). This CDR3 is built from 16 residues. V was clipped by 5 bases and J by 7 bases, with 20 bases between them. The CDR3: CASSPNGSGVGEKLFF. CDR3 DNA: TGTGCCAGCAGCCCTAATGGGTCCGGGGTGGGTGAAAAACTGTTTTTT.

The rearrangement joins TRBV4-1 to TRBJ1-1; TRBD1 aligns across 9 bases. In germline, CDR1 is MGHRA, CDR2 YSYEKL. There are 18 residues in the CDR3. V was pared by 4 bases and J by 10 bases, with 22 bases of the junction left unmatched. The CDR3 protein is CASSRDLLTGTGNSPAFF. As DNA, the CDR3 is TGCGCCAGCAGCCGAGACCTACTAACCGGGACAGGGAATTCTCCAGCTTTCTTT.

The chain links TRBV15 to TRBJ2-7; 8 bases agree with TRBD2. There are 21 residues in the CDR3. Germline V CDR1 and CDR2: LNHNV, YYDKDF (reference sequence). Trimming removed 3 bases from V and 2 bases from J; junction bases left unmatched: 24. The CDR3, as DNA: TGTGCCACCAGCAGGGCTCCGGACCGCAACGGTCTGGGGACTAGACCCTACGAGCAGTACTTC. This sequence encodes CATSRAPDRNGLGTRPYEQYF.